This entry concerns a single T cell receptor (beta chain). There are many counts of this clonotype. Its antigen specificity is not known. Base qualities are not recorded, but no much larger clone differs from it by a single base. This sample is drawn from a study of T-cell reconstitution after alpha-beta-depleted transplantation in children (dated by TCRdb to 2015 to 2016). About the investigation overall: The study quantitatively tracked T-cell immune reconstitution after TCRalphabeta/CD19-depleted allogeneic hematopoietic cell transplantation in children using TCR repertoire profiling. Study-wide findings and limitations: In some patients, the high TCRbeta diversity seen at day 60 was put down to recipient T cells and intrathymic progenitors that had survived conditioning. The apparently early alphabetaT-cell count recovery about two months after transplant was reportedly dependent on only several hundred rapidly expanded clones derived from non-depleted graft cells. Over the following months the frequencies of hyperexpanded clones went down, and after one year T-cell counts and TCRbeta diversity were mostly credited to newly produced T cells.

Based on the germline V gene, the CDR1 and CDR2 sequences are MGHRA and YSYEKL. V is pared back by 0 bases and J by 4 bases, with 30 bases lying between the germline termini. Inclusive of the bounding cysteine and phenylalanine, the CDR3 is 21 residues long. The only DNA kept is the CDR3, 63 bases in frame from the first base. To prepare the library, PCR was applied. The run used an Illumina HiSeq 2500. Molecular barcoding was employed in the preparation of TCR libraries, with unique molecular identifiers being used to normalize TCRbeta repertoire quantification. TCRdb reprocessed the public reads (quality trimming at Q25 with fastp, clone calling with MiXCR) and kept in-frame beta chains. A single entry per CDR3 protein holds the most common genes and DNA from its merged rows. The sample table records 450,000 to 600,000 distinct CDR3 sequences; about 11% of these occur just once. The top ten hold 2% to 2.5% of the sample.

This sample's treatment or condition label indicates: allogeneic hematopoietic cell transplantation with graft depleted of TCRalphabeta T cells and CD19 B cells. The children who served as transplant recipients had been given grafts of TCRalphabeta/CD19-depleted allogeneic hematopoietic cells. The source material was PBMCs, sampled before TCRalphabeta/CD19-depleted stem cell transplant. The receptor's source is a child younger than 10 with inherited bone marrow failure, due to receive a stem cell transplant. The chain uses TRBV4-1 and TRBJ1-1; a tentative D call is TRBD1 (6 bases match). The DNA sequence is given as TGCGCCAGCAGCCAAGATTTCGTTGGGGGGCGCGATTTAAGTCGGGGCACTGAAGCTTTCTTT. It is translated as CASSQDFVGGRDLSRGTEAFF.